Listed here are 22 T cell receptor beta chains from one sample, sequenced in a study of blood T cell repertoires in COVID-19. Generated by immunoSEQ multiplex PCR, the TCRdb table keeps only in-frame clones and is missing some. The sample has roughly 100,000 clones; 75% to 90% are singletons. The specimen was peripheral blood. These receptors were taken from a woman older than 75 with active or convalescent COVID-19.

Only one count was recorded for this clone. This rearrangement joins TRBV2 to TRBJ1-5; 7 nucleotides match TRBD1. Losses at the gene ends were 7 bases for V and 2 bases for J; bases not matched to a gene: 8. The CDR3 contains 15 residues. The V gene's germline CDR1 is SNHLY and CDR2 FYNNEI. The CDR3 is CASNKDRAGNQPQHF. The CDR3, as DNA: TGTGCCAGCAACAAAGACAGGGCGGGCAATCAGCCCCAGCATTTT.

This chain uses TRBV6-5 with TRBJ2-7, with TRBD1 as a possible D gene (7 bases). This CDR3 has 14 residues. Trimming pared 6 bases from V and 2 bases from J, leaving 14 bases between. CDR1 MNHEY and CDR2 SVGAGI come from the germline V gene. The CDR3 DNA follows: TGTGCCAGCAGCGCGGGACAGTTCACCTACGAGCAGTACTTC. Its protein product is CASSAGQFTYEQYF.

The genes are TRBV19 and TRBJ2-1; TRBD1 matches 7 bases. Germline V gene lookup returns CDR1 LNHDA and CDR2 SQIVND (reference sequence). Losses at the gene ends were 4 bases for V and 6 bases for J; bases not matched to a gene: 15. The CDR3 contains 17 residues. The CDR3 is CASSTQRRDSPGNEQFF. Here the CDR3 DNA reads TGTGCCAGTAGTACTCAACGACGGGACAGCCCTGGCAATGAGCAGTTCTTC.

The V gene is TRBV18, the J gene TRBJ1-5; 8 bases line up with TRBD1. The germline V gene encodes CDR1 KGHSH and CDR2 LQKENI. Unmatched junction bases numbered 4, after V lost 5 bases and J lost 4 bases. CDR3 size: 14 residues. CDR3 region: CASSTRQGNQPQHF. The CDR3 nucleotides read TGTGCCAGCTCAACCCGACAGGGGAATCAGCCCCAGCATTTT.

The chain has TRBV19 and TRBJ2-1; 7 bases are shared with TRBD1. From germline, CDR1 is LNHDA and CDR2 SQIVND (reference sequence). The CDR3 sequence is 19 residues long. V was pared by 0 bases and J by 1 base, with 12 bases of the junction left unmatched. The CDR3 protein is CASSIERGGATFSYNEQFF. The DNA for the CDR3 is TGTGCCAGTAGTATAGAAAGAGGGGGCGCAACCTTTTCCTACAATGAGCAGTTCTTC.

V and J are TRBV12-3 or TRBV12-4 and TRBJ1-1; no definite D call. The CDR3 extends over 13 amino acids. V shed 3 bases and J shed 1 base, with 6 bases lying between them. The CDR3 DNA reads as TGTGCCAGCAGTTTGGCCGCGAACACTGAAGCTTTCTTT. Its protein is CASSLAANTEAFF.

The chain employs TRBV28 and TRBJ2-7, with 8 bases lining up with TRBD1. V trimming: 7 bases; J trimming: 1 base; junction bases outside the gene matches: 9. The CDR3 contains 15 residues. Germline CDR1 MDHEN, CDR2 SYDVKM. In DNA, the CDR3 is TGTGCCAGCAACCCGACAGGGGAGGTTTCCTACGAGCAGTACTTC. Translating it yields CASNPTGEVSYEQYF.

Turning to this clone: The junction and the germline gene differ at one end; a read error may be behind it. This chain connects TRBV30 to TRBJ2-7; 9 nucleotides line up with TRBD1. The CDR3 consists of 13 residues. Germline V gene data show CDR1 as GTSNPN and CDR2 as SVGIG (reference sequence). The CDR3 bases are TGTGCCTGGAGTGTACAGGGGGCTTTTGAGTTCCGCTTC. Amino acids: CAWSVQGAFEFRF. The full variable domain, completed using reference TRBV30 and TRBJ2-7, is SQTIHQWPATLVQPVGSPLSLECTVEGTSNPNLYWYRQAAGRGLQLLFYSVGIGQISSEVPQNLSASRPQDRQFILSSKKLLLSDSGFYLCAWSVQGAFEFRFGPGTRLTVT.

The V and J genes are TRBV5-6 and TRBJ2-1; a weak D match, TRBD1 (5 bases). Germline V gene data show CDR1 as SGHDT and CDR2 as YYEEEE. The V gene lost 6 bases and the J gene lost 9 bases, with 22 bases spanning the gap. This CDR3 region has 15 residues. The CDR3 DNA reads TGTGCCAGCACCATCAAGGGGATCCGCTCGGGTGAGCAGTTCTTC. Its translation is CASTIKGIRSGEQFF. The variable domain in full, completed from reference TRBV5-6 and TRBJ2-1, reads DAGVTQSPTHLIKTRGQQVTLRCSPKSGHDTVSWYQQALGQGPQFIFQYYEEEERQRGNFPDRFSGHQFPNYSSELNVNALLLGDSALYLCASTIKGIRSGEQFFGPGTRLTVL.

This chain connects TRBV6-1 to TRBJ1-1, with D uncertain. Trimming removed 1 base from V and 4 bases from J, with 13 bases in between. The CDR3 runs to 15 residues. CDR1 and CDR2 (germline): MNHNS, SASEGT. The CDR3 spells CASSEGTATLTEAFF. As DNA, the CDR3 is TGTGCCAGCAGTGAAGGAACAGCAACCCTCACTGAAGCTTTCTTT.

The chain links TRBV30 to TRBJ2-3; 11 bases agree with TRBD2. V dropped 3 bases and J dropped 3; count of bases not matched to a gene: 8. CDR3 length: 16 residues. The V gene's germline CDR1 is GTSNPN and CDR2 SVGIG (reference sequence). The CDR3 sequence is CAWRRRTSGSTDTQYF. In nucleotides, the CDR3 is TGTGCCTGGAGACGGAGGACTAGCGGGTCGACAGATACGCAGTATTTT.

This clone is a singleton in its sample. This chain joins TRBV27 and TRBJ1-2; 7 bases fit TRBD1. The CDR3 totals 12 residues. Germline CDR1 is MNHEY and CDR2 is SMNVEV (reference sequence). Germline trimming cut 5 bases from V and 4 bases from J; bases unmatched to any gene: 1. The DNA for the CDR3 is TGTGCCAGCAGTCCAGGGGGCTATGGCTACACCTTC. Translated: CASSPGGYGYTF.

This clone was observed a few times. The rearrangement joins TRBV5-1 to TRBJ1-6; 7 bases align to TRBD1. This CDR3 is built from 15 residues. The ends lost 0 bases at V and 6 bases at J; junction bases unmatched: 3. The germline CDR1 and CDR2 sequences are SGHRS and YFSETQ. The CDR3 region is CASSLEGQTNSPLHF. For the CDR3, the DNA is TGCGCCAGCAGCTTGGAGGGACAGACTAATTCACCCCTCCACTTT.

J is TRBJ2-7 and V is TRBV28; TRBD1 might be the D (6 bases). CDR1 and CDR2 (germline): MDHEN, SYDVKM. This CDR3 region has 11 residues. V lost 11 bases and J 1 base, leaving 9 bases between the germline ends. CDR3 coding DNA: TGTGCCGTCGGACAGTCCTACGAGCAGTACTTC. This encodes CAVGQSYEQYF. Full variable domain (rest looked up from reference TRBV28 and TRBJ2-7): DVKVTQSSRYLVKRTGEKVFLECVQDMDHENMFWYRQDPGLGLRLIYFSYDVKMKEKGDIPEGYSVSREKKERFSLILESASTNQTSMYLCAVGQSYEQYFGPGTRLTVT.

CDR3 protein: CASRLGQAFNSPLHF. The CDR3 nucleotides read TGTGCCAGCAGGCTAGGACAGGCTTTTAATTCACCCCTCCACTTT. The chain employs TRBV2 and TRBJ1-6, with 7 bases matching TRBD1. CDR3 length: 15 residues. V dropped 6 bases and J dropped 6; count of bases not matched to a gene: 8. Germline values: CDR1 SNHLY, CDR2 FYNNEI.

The rearrangement uses TRBV7-8 and TRBJ1-2, with 7 bases identical to TRBD1. The CDR3 runs to 13 residues. CDR1 and CDR2 from the germline V gene are SGHVS and FQNEAQ. J lost 5 bases, V lost 0 bases, and 0 bases had no gene match. The CDR3 sequence is CASSLATGYGYTF. DNA of the CDR3: TGTGCCAGCAGCTTAGCGACAGGGTATGGCTACACCTTC.

V usage is TRBV5-1 and J usage is TRBJ1-5; 7 positions match TRBD1. V trimming: 3 bases; J trimming: 1 base; junction bases outside the gene matches: 1. The CDR3 is 14 residues long. CDR1 SGHRS and CDR2 YFSETQ come from the germline V gene. The CDR3 region has the DNA TGCGCCAGCAGCTCGGGACAGAGCAATCAGCCCCAGCATTTT. Protein sequence: CASSSGQSNQPQHF.

This clone was detected only a few times. This rearrangement joins TRBV7-2 to TRBJ2-7; 9 bases line up with TRBD2. After removal of 1 base from V and 0 bases from J, the junction contained 10 bases not matched to a gene. The CDR3 spans 18 residues. Germline V gene data show CDR1 as SGHTA and CDR2 as FQGNSA. The CDR3 DNA follows: TGTGCCAGCAGCTTAGGCTCGTCGGCTAGCGGGAACTCCTACGAGCAGTACTTC. This sequence encodes CASSLGSSASGNSYEQYF.

The DNA of the CDR3 is TGTGCCAGCAGCTTCGGGGGTGGATTCTCCTACGAGCAGTACTTC. This gives the protein CASSFGGGFSYEQYF. The chain joins TRBV7-9 to TRBJ2-7, with D perhaps matching TRBD2 (6 bases). Trimming shortened V by 3 bases and J by 0 bases, and 12 bases separated the two germline ends. CDR1 is SEHNR, CDR2 FQNEAQ, per germline (reference sequence). This CDR3 has 15 residues.

The V call is TRBV2, the J call TRBJ2-1; 11 positions match TRBD1. CDR1 is SNHLY and CDR2 is FYNNEI in the germline V gene. With 6 bases clipped from V and 4 bases from J, the junction kept 11 bases outside the gene matches. The CDR3 contains 17 residues. The CDR3 here is CASRQIRDRGKYNEQFF. CDR3 nucleotide sequence: TGTGCCAGCAGACAAATCCGGGACAGGGGGAAATACAATGAGCAGTTCTTC.

This rearrangement joins TRBV6-2 or TRBV6-3 to TRBJ2-6; 7 bases are a match to TRBD1. The CDR3 has 20 residues. V dropped 0 bases and J dropped 0; count of bases not matched to a gene: 11. Germline V lookup: CDR1 MNHEY, CDR2 SVGEGT. CDR3 sequence: CASSYSIRTGSSSGANVLTF. CDR3 bases: TGTGCCAGCAGTTACTCGATCAGGACAGGAAGCTCCTCTGGGGCCAACGTCCTGACTTTC.

The V call is TRBV19, the J call TRBJ1-5; D ambiguous. Germline V CDR1 and CDR2: LNHDA, SQIVND (reference sequence). This CDR3 is built from 14 residues. V lost 7 bases and J lost 4, with 14 bases in between. CDR3 sequence reads: CASTGQQINQPQHF. The CDR3 bases are TGTGCCAGTACAGGCCAGCAAATAAATCAGCCCCAGCATTTT.